Following are 30 T cell receptor beta chains from one sample sequenced in a study of blood T cell repertoires in COVID-19 (dated by TCRdb to 2020 to 2022). Libraries were constructed by the immunoSEQ multiplex PCR assay. Imported from immuneACCESS, the table was reduced by TCRdb to in-frame sequences with V and J called. These copies leave out some clones; in studies compared against another copy, an unresolved V gene accounts for under half, and the cause of the remainder is not known. Recorded for this sample are 330,000 or so clones; around 87% of them occurred a single time. Jointly, the top ten make up less than 2.5% of the sample. Sequencing used PBMCs or T cells enriched from blood (not recorded which). These receptors all stem from a man aged 35-49 years in a cohort exposed to, infected with or recovered from COVID-19 (not recorded which).

CDR3 nucleotide sequence: TGTGCCACCAGTGACGGGACTGAATACCAGCAGTTCTTC. This gives the protein CATSDGTEYQQFF. V gene TRBV24-1 combines with J gene TRBJ2-1, with D perhaps TRBD2 (6 bases). In germline, CDR1 is KGHDR, CDR2 SFDVKD. This CDR3 has 13 residues. V was trimmed by 4 bases and J by 11 bases, leaving 14 bases between them.

The V gene is TRBV29-1, the J gene TRBJ2-7; 10 nucleotides align to TRBD2. CDR1 is SQVTM, CDR2 ANQGSEA, per germline. V was pared by 1 base and J by 3 bases, with 3 bases of the junction left unmatched. The CDR3 totals 14 residues. The CDR3 DNA sequence: TGCAGCGTTGAAGGGACTAGCGGACTCTACGAGCAGTACTTC. This codes for CSVEGTSGLYEQYF.

The chain combines TRBV9 with TRBJ2-7; TRBD1 is a possible D gene (6 bases). Germline lookup yields CDR1 SGDLS and CDR2 YYNGEE. The CDR3 covers 13 residues. V was trimmed by 0 bases and J by 7 bases, leaving 11 bases between them. CDR3 protein: CASSVGPGTEQYF. CDR3 bases: TGTGCCAGCAGCGTAGGGCCGGGGACAGAGCAGTACTTC. The full variable domain, its missing parts supplied by reference TRBV9 and TRBJ2-7, is DSGVTQTPKHLITATGQRVTLRCSPRSGDLSVYWYQQSLDQGLQFLIQYYNGEERAKGNILERFSAQQFPDLHSELNLSSLELGDSALYFCASSVGPGTEQYFGPGTRLTVT.

V gene TRBV2 combines with J gene TRBJ1-4; TRBD1 is a possible D gene (5 bases). V shed 6 bases and J shed 0 bases, with 8 bases lying between them. Per germline, CDR1 SNHLY and CDR2 FYNNEI. The CDR3 loop spans 14 amino acids. Here the CDR3 reads CASRAGSTNEKLFF. The CDR3 DNA is TGTGCCAGCAGGGCAGGGTCAACTAATGAAAAACTGTTTTTT.

The rearrangement joins TRBV7-7 to TRBJ2-5; D is ambiguous. The CDR3 loop spans 14 amino acids. The V gene's germline CDR1 is SSHAT and CDR2 FNYEAQ (reference sequence). Trimming removed 2 bases from V and 3 bases from J, with 10 bases in between. CDR3 nucleotide sequence: TGTGCCAGCAGCTTAAATTCCAGGAAAGAGACCCAGTACTTC. Translated, it gives CASSLNSRKETQYF.

This clone appeared once. The chain is built from TRBV5-4 and TRBJ1-2; TRBD1 might be the D (6 bases). Trimming shortened V by 4 bases and J by 0 bases, and 19 bases separated the two germline ends. The CDR3 consists of 17 residues. Germline assignment: CDR1 SGHNT and CDR2 YYREEE (reference sequence). CDR3 region: CASSPVGGANPNYGYTF. In DNA form, the CDR3 reads TGTGCCAGCAGCCCTGTGGGGGGGGCGAATCCTAACTATGGCTACACCTTC.

The rearrangement joins TRBV7-9 to TRBJ2-4; 15 nucleotides match TRBD2. The CDR3 contains 16 residues. V shed 5 bases and J 7 bases; nucleotides not matched to a gene: 6. The V gene's germline CDR1 is SEHNR and CDR2 FQNEAQ (reference sequence). CDR3 DNA sequence: TGTGCCAGCAGCGCCTGGACTAGCGGGAGGGCGAACATTCAGTACTTC. Translated, it gives CASSAWTSGRANIQYF.

The V call is TRBV27, the J call TRBJ1-3, with TRBD1 matching 7 bases. Per the germline V gene, CDR1 is MNHEY and CDR2 is SMNVEV (reference sequence). The V segment lost 6 bases and the J segment 4 bases; nucleotides outside the gene matches: 6. This CDR3 has 14 residues. The CDR3 reads CASRLTGAGNTIYF. The CDR3 nucleotides read TGTGCCAGCAGACTTACAGGGGCCGGAAACACCATATATTTT.

V is TRBV5-6 and J is TRBJ1-2; D is undetermined. The V end lost 1 base, the J end lost 1 base, and 14 bases lay between the germline ends. This CDR3 region has 16 residues. Germline loops: CDR1 SGHDT, CDR2 YYEEEE. The CDR3 DNA reads TGTGCCAGCAGCTTGTCCGATCGGCAGGTTAACTATGGCTACACCTTC. Its protein is CASSLSDRQVNYGYTF. The full variable domain, rest sourced from reference TRBV5-6 and TRBJ1-2, is DAGVTQSPTHLIKTRGQQVTLRCSPKSGHDTVSWYQQALGQGPQFIFQYYEEEERQRGNFPDRFSGHQFPNYSSELNVNALLLGDSALYLCASSLSDRQVNYGYTFGSGTRLTVV.

CDR3 nucleotides: TGCGCCAGCAGTGAGAGGGCTAGCCAATACTCCTACAATGAGCAGTTCTTC. Its translation is CASSERASQYSYNEQFF. The V gene is TRBV10-1, the J gene TRBJ2-1; a possible D gene is TRBD2 (5 bases). CDR3 length equals 17 residues. V was trimmed by 2 bases and J by 0 bases, leaving 14 bases between them. CDR1 and CDR2 from the germline V gene are WNHNN and SYGVQD (reference sequence).

The V call is TRBV19, the J call TRBJ2-1, with TRBD1 matching 10 bases. Germline V gene data show CDR1 as LNHDA and CDR2 as SQIVND (reference sequence). With 5 bases clipped from V and 8 bases from J, the junction kept 12 bases outside the gene matches. The CDR3 is 16 amino acids. This CDR3 reads CASSSHDRGRNYEQFF. CDR3 nucleotides: TGTGCCAGTAGTTCGCACGACAGGGGGCGCAACTATGAGCAGTTCTTC.

The chain has TRBV27 and TRBJ2-7, with D perhaps TRBD1 (5 bases). Germline CDR1 reads MNHEY; CDR2 reads SMNVEV (reference sequence). Between the trimmed V and J ends, which lost 3 bases and 4 bases, there was a span of 16 bases. CDR3 length equals 15 residues. The DNA of the CDR3 is TGTGCCAGCAGTTTGGGGCCAGGGAAGTCATACGAGCAGTACTTC. It codes for CASSLGPGKSYEQYF.

The chain couples TRBV11-2 to TRBJ2-7, with TRBD1 identical over 7 bases. The J segment lost 0 bases and the V segment lost 2 bases, leaving 4 bases of the junction unmatched. The germline V gene has CDR1 SGHAT and CDR2 FQNNGV. This CDR3 is 15 amino acids long. DNA of the CDR3: TGTGCCAGCAGCTTAATGAGACAGGGCTCCTACGAGCAGTACTTC. This encodes CASSLMRQGSYEQYF.

This clone was recorded once. This chain links TRBV7-9 with TRBJ1-6; the match to TRBD1 covers 10 bases. The germline V gene encodes CDR1 SEHNR and CDR2 FQNEAQ (reference sequence). CDR3 length: 14 amino acids. V gave up 4 bases and J gave up 10 bases; unmatched junction bases: 4. This chain's CDR3 is CASSSPGQGSPLHF. CDR3 DNA sequence: TGTGCCAGCAGCTCTCCGGGACAGGGGTCACCCCTCCACTTT.

This clone has a handful of counts. This chain uses TRBV5-1 with TRBJ1-1, with 11 nucleotides matching TRBD1. The V and J ends lost 0 bases and 5 bases, in that order; junction bases with no gene match: 6. There are 16 residues in the CDR3. Germline loops: CDR1 SGHRS, CDR2 YFSETQ. The CDR3 nucleotides are TGCGCCAGCAGCTTGGTTGGGACAGGGGGTAGGACTGAAGCTTTCTTT. Amino acid sequence: CASSLVGTGGRTEAFF.

A single count supports this clone. The J gene is TRBJ2-4, the V gene TRBV12-3 or TRBV12-4, with D perhaps matching TRBD2 (6 bases). This CDR3 has 13 amino acids. Trimming cost V 2 bases and J 6 bases, with 8 bases left between them. CDR3 DNA sequence: TGTGCCAGCAGTTTAACTAGCCGAAACATTCAGTACTTC. Its translation: CASSLTSRNIQYF.

This chain joins TRBV30 and TRBJ2-1, with 8 positions matching TRBD2. The germline V gene encodes CDR1 GTSNPN and CDR2 SVGIG (reference sequence). The CDR3 covers 12 residues. With V trimmed by 3 bases and J by 14 bases, 9 bases remained unmatched. As DNA, the CDR3 is TGTGCCTGGAGCCAAAGAGCGGGAGTGAAGTTCTTC. It is translated as CAWSQRAGVKFF. The variable domain in full, completed from reference TRBV30 and TRBJ2-1, reads SQTIHQWPATLVQPVGSPLSLECTVEGTSNPNLYWYRQAAGRGLQLLFYSVGIGQISSEVPQNLSASRPQDRQFILSSKKLLLSDSGFYLCAWSQRAGVKFFGPGTRLTVL.

This rearrangement joins TRBV4-1 to TRBJ2-1; 7 nucleotides align to TRBD2. Germline lookup yields CDR1 MGHRA and CDR2 YSYEKL. V lost 3 bases to trimming and J lost 0 bases; unmatched junction nucleotides: 8. The CDR3 is 17 amino acids. CDR3 nucleotide sequence: TGCGCCAGCAGCCAGCAAAGGACTAGAGGCTCCTACAATGAGCAGTTCTTC. It specifies CASSQQRTRGSYNEQFF.

The CDR3 nucleotides are TGCGCCAGCAGCTTGGAAGCGGGAGGGGGAGAGACCCAGTACTTC. It specifies CASSLEAGGGETQYF. This rearrangement joins TRBV5-1 to TRBJ2-5; 10 bases match TRBD2. The germline V gene has CDR1 SGHRS and CDR2 YFSETQ. The CDR3 is 15 residues long. With 0 bases clipped from V and 4 bases from J, the junction kept 3 bases outside the gene matches. Full variable domain (remainder filled in from reference TRBV5-1 and TRBJ2-5): KAGVTQTPRYLIKTRGQQVTLSCSPISGHRSVSWYQQTPGQGLQFLFEYFSETQRNKGNFPGRFSGRQFSNSRSEMNVSTLELGDSALYLCASSLEAGGGETQYFGPGTRLLVL.

The V call is TRBV30, the J call TRBJ1-1; tentative D call: TRBD1 (5 bases). CDR1 and CDR2 from the germline V gene are GTSNPN and SVGIG (reference sequence). Deletions cut 5 bases from V and 6 bases from J, with 10 bases between. This CDR3 comprises 11 residues. The chain's CDR3 is CAWGGQSEAFF. CDR3 coding DNA: TGTGCCTGGGGAGGACAATCTGAAGCTTTCTTT.

The chain is built from TRBV5-4 and TRBJ1-4, with D perhaps TRBD1 (6 bases). Trimming pared 1 base from V and 3 bases from J, leaving 10 bases between. Germline V lookup: CDR1 SGHNT, CDR2 YYREEE (reference sequence). This CDR3 spans 15 amino acids. Written as DNA, the CDR3 is TGTGCCAGCAGCTTGAAAAGGACAGCTAATGAAAAACTGTTTTTT. It codes for CASSLKRTANEKLFF. Filled out from reference TRBV5-4 and TRBJ1-4, the complete variable domain reads ETGVTQSPTHLIKTRGQQVTLRCSSQSGHNTVSWYQQALGQGPQFIFQYYREEENGRGNFPPRFSGLQFPNYSSELNVNALELDDSALYLCASSLKRTANEKLFFGSGTQLSVL.

This chain joins TRBV2 and TRBJ2-3; 8 bases are shared with TRBD2. Looked up from germline, CDR1 is SNHLY and CDR2 is FYNNEI. J lost 7 bases, V lost 9 bases, and 18 bases had no gene match. CDR3 size: 16 residues. The CDR3 loop is CASTEDRAGALNTQYF. The CDR3 bases are TGTGCCAGTACGGAAGATAGAGCGGGAGCGTTAAATACGCAGTATTTT. Together with reference TRBV2 and TRBJ2-3, the CDR3 gives the full variable domain: EPEVTQTPSHQVTQMGQEVILRCVPISNHLYFYWYRQILGQKVEFLVSFYNNEISEKSEIFDDQFSVERPDGSNFTLKIRSTKLEDSAMYFCASTEDRAGALNTQYFGPGTRLTVL.

This clone was detected once. V and J are TRBV12-5 and TRBJ2-1, with no clear D. V lost 1 base and J 10 bases, leaving 8 bases between the germline ends. This CDR3 is 12 amino acids long. The germline CDR1 and CDR2 sequences are LGHNT and FRNRAP. This chain's CDR3 is CASGLEREEQFF. CDR3 nucleotide sequence: TGTGCTAGTGGTTTGGAGCGAGAGGAGCAGTTCTTC.

V usage is TRBV11-1 and J usage is TRBJ2-1; D possibly corresponds to TRBD1 (5 bases). The CDR3 length is 16 residues. The V end lost 1 base, the J end lost 10 bases, and 20 bases lay between the germline ends. CDR1 and CDR2 from the germline V gene are SGHAT and FQDESV (reference sequence). For the CDR3, the DNA is TGTGCCAGCAGCTTAGAGGGGCCAAGGGCCCTTGGAGAGCAGTTCTTC. Amino acid sequence: CASSLEGPRALGEQFF. The variable domain in full, completed from reference TRBV11-1 and TRBJ2-1, reads EAEVAQSPRYKITEKSQAVAFWCDPISGHATLYWYRQILGQGPELLVQFQDESVVDDSQLPKDRFSAERLKGVDSTLKIQPAELGDSAMYLCASSLEGPRALGEQFFGPGTRLTVL.

This clone was found once. The chain uses TRBV27 and TRBJ1-5; D unresolved. The V end lost 6 bases, the J end lost 0 bases, and 12 bases lay between the germline ends. Germline assignment: CDR1 MNHEY and CDR2 SMNVEV (reference sequence). The CDR3 is made up of 15 amino acids. CDR3 region: CASSKTSDSNQPQHF. The CDR3, as DNA: TGTGCCAGCAGCAAAACAAGCGATAGCAATCAGCCCCAGCATTTT.

This chain uses TRBV6-4 with TRBJ2-3; 8 bases match TRBD2. CDR3 length: 14 residues. Trimming removed 11 bases from V and 2 bases from J; junction bases left unmatched: 9. Germline lookup yields CDR1 MRHNA and CDR2 SNTAGT. The CDR3 nucleotides are TGTGCCCGCCACGGGGGGGGATTCACAGATACGCAGTATTTT. Translated: CARHGGGFTDTQYF.

This sequence joins TRBV7-9 and TRBJ1-4; 8 bases are shared with TRBD1. V was pared by 3 bases and J by 12 bases, with 6 bases of the junction left unmatched. The CDR3 has 13 residues. Germline V CDR1 and CDR2: SEHNR, FQNEAQ (reference sequence). The CDR3 DNA follows: TGTGCCAGCAGCTTTCAGGGGGCGAAACAACTGTTTTTT. This encodes CASSFQGAKQLFF. Full variable domain (rest looked up from reference TRBV7-9 and TRBJ1-4): DTGVSQNPRHKITKRGQNVTFRCDPISEHNRLYWYRQTLGQGPEFLTYFQNEAQLEKSRLLSDRFSAERPKGSFSTLEIQRTEQGDSAMYLCASSFQGAKQLFFGSGTQLSVL.

V usage is TRBV15 and J usage is TRBJ2-5, with TRBD1 as a possible D gene (5 bases). This CDR3 has 14 amino acids. Germline V lookup: CDR1 LNHNV, CDR2 YYDKDF (reference sequence). V dropped 0 bases and J dropped 1 base, with 6 bases sitting between them. CDR3 sequence reads: CATSRDQGQETQYF. DNA for the CDR3: TGTGCCACCAGCAGAGATCAGGGCCAAGAGACCCAGTACTTC.

In its sample, this clone was seen once. The gene calls are TRBV5-1 and TRBJ2-5; 7 positions match TRBD1. V was clipped by 4 bases and J by 4 bases; unmatched bases: 4. The germline gives CDR1 SGHRS, CDR2 YFSETQ. CDR3 size: 13 residues. CDR3 nucleotide sequence: TGCGCCAGCAGCCGGGACAGCCGAGAGACCCAGTACTTC. Amino acids: CASSRDSRETQYF.

The rearrangement uses TRBV9 and TRBJ2-1; possibly TRBD2 for D (6 bases). V was pared by 4 bases and J by 8 bases, with 19 bases between. The CDR3 loop spans 15 amino acids. Germline CDR1 and CDR2: SGDLS and YYNGEE. DNA for the CDR3: TGTGCCAGCAGCCCCTGGGCGGGAATAAATTATGAGCAGTTCTTC. Translation gives CASSPWAGINYEQFF.